This T cell receptor (beta chain) was retrieved from a study of spatial heterogeneity in lung cancer. MiXCR, run by TCRdb on the 5' RACE reads, gives a single entry per CDR3 protein. In the table there are roughly 82,000 distinct CDR3 sequences, 10% to 15% of which are singletons. As for this clonotype: As yet, its antigen is unknown.

Germline loops: CDR1 ENHRY, CDR2 SYGVKD. Trimming left V 8 bases short and J 5 bases short, with 9 bases between. This CDR3 has 11 amino acids. Time point reported: sample taken at primary tumor resection. TCRs were sequenced from unsorted whole RNA of tumor, nontumor lung or PBMC. The donors comprised some 72 untreated early-stage non-small cell lung cancer patients. Study conclusions and caveats: Resection saw ubiquitous expanded tumor TCRs appear in blood more than follow-up did.

The V gene is TRBV10-3, the J gene TRBJ1-1; D uncertain. The clonotype was recovered from a male donor with early-stage non-small cell lung cancer. The sample was PBMCs, taken at surgery. CDR3 residues: CAIRRETEAFF. The CDR3 DNA reads TGTGCCATCCGGAGGGAGACTGAAGCTTTCTTT.